This entry features one T cell receptor (beta chain) sequence. Its antigen is not known. MiXCR, applied by TCRdb to the RT-PCR reads, yields one record per CDR3 protein. Among about 780,000 distinct CDR3 sequences listed, under 20% were seen once. The CDR3 runs to 12 residues. With V trimmed by 6 bases and J by 7 bases, 4 bases remained unmatched. Germline loops: CDR1 MDHEN, CDR2 SYDVKM. The data were obtained in a study of response to subunit inactivated influenza vaccine. Study results and caveats: A suggestion made by the authors is that each seasonal influenza vaccination recruits few new T cells.

The chain joins TRBV28 to TRBJ1-2; 8 bases align to TRBD1. The specimen comprised PBMCs from blood, sampled less than 6 days after vaccination. This clonotype originated in a man aged 50-59 years who received an inactivated influenza vaccine. The CDR3 spells CASRRTGTGYTF. The DNA of the CDR3 is TGTGCCAGCAGGCGGACAGGGACTGGCTACACCTTC.